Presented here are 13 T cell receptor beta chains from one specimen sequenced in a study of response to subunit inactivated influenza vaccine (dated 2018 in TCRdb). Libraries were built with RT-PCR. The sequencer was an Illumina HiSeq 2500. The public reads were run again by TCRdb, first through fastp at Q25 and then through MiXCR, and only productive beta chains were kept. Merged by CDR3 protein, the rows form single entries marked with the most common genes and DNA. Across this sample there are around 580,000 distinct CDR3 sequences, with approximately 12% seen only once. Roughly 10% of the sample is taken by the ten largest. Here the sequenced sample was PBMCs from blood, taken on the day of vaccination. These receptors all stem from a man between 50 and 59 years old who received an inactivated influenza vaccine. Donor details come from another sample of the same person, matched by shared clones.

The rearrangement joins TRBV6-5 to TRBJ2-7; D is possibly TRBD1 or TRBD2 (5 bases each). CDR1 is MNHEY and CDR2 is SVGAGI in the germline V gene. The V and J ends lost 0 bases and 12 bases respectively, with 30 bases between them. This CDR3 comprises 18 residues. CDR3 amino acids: CASSYSSPGPGRMVAPYF. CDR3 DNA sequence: TGTGCCAGCAGTTACTCGTCTCCGGGGCCAGGACGTATGGTAGCGCCGTACTTC.

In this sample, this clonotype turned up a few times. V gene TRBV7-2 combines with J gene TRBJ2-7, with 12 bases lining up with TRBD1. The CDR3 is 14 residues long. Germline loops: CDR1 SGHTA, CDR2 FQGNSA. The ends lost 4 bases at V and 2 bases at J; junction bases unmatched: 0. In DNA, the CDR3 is TGTGCCAGCAGCTGGGACAGGGGGCCCTACGAGCAGTACTTC. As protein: CASSWDRGPYEQYF.

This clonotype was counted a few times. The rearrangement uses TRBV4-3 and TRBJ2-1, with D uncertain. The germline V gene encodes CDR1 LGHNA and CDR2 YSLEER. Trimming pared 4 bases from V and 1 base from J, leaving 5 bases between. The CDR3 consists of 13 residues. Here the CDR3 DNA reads TGCGCCAGCAGCCGGAAGTCCTACAATGAGCAGTTCTTC. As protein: CASSRKSYNEQFF.

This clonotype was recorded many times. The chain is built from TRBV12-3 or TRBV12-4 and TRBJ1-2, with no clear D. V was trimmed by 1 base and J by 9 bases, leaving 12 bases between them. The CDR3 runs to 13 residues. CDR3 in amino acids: CASSLGRRRSYTF. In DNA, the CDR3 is TGTGCCAGCAGTTTAGGACGGCGAAGGAGCTACACCTTC.

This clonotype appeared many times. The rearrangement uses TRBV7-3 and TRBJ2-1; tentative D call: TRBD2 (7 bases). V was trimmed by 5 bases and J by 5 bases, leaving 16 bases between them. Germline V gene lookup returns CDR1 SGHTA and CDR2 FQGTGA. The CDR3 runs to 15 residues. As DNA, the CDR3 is TGTGCCAGCAGCAGGGGGGGCGCCCCTAACAATGAGCAGTTCTTC. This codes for CASSRGGAPNNEQFF.

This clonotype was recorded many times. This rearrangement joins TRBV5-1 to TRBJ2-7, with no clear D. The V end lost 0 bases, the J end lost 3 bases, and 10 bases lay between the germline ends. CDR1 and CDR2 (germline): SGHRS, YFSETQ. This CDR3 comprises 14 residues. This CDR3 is CASSLDGPYYEQYF. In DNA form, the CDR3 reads TGCGCCAGCAGCTTGGACGGACCATACTACGAGCAGTACTTC. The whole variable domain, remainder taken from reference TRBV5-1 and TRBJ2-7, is KAGVTQTPRYLIKTRGQQVTLSCSPISGHRSVSWYQQTPGQGLQFLFEYFSETQRNKGNFPGRFSGRQFSNSRSEMNVSTLELGDSALYLCASSLDGPYYEQYFGPGTRLTVT.

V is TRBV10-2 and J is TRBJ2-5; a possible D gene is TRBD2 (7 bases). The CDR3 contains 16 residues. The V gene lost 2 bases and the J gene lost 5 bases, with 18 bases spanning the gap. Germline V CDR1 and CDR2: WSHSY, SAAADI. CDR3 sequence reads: CASSEAFRGAVETQYF. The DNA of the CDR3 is TGCGCCAGCAGTGAGGCTTTTCGGGGGGCCGTCGAGACCCAGTACTTC.

The CDR3 is CASSPLGGGELFF. As DNA, the CDR3 is TGTGCCAGCAGTCCTCTCGGGGGCGGGGAGCTGTTTTTT. The chain carries TRBV7-2 and TRBJ2-2, with TRBD2 as a possible D gene (6 bases). V was cut by 6 bases and J by 7 bases, with 12 bases left in between. The CDR3 runs 13 residues. Germline values: CDR1 SGHTA, CDR2 FQGNSA.

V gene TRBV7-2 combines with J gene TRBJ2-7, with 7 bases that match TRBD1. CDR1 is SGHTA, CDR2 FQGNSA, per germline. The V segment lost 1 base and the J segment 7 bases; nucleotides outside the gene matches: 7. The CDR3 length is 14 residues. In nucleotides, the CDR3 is TGTGCCAGCAGCTTAGGACACAGGGGTGGGGAGCAGTACTTC. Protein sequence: CASSLGHRGGEQYF.

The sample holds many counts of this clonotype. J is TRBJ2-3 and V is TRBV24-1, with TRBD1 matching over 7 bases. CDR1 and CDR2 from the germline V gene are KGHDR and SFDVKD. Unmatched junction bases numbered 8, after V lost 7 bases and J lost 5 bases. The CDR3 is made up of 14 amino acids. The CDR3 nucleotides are TGTGCCACCAGAGGGGGCTTGGGTGGAGATACGCAGTATTTT. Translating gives CATRGGLGGDTQYF.

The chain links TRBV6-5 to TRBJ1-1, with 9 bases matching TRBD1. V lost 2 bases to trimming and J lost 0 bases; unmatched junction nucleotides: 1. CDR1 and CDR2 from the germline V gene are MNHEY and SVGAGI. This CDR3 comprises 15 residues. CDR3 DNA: TGTGCCAGCAGTTACGGGACAGGGATGAACACTGAAGCTTTCTTT. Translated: CASSYGTGMNTEAFF.

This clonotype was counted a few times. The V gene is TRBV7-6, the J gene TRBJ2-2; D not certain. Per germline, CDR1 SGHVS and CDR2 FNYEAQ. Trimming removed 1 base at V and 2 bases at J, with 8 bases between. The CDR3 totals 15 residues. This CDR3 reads CASSLGRLNTGELFF. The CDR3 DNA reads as TGTGCCAGCAGCTTAGGCAGGTTAAACACCGGGGAGCTGTTTTTT.

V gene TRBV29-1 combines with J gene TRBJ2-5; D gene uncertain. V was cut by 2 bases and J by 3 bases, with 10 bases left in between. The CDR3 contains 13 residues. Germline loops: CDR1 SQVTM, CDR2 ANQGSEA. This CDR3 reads CSVERRGEETQYF. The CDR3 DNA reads TGCAGCGTTGAAAGGCGAGGTGAAGAGACCCAGTACTTC.